Below are 20 T cell receptor beta chains sequenced from a single sample in a study of blood T cell repertoires in COVID-19. Repertoires were generated with immunoSEQ multiplex PCR, while TCRdb's copy carries only in-frame clones and drops some. The sample carries roughly 300,000 clones, 81% recorded once. The sample consisted of peripheral blood. Receptors originate from a woman aged 55-70 years with active or convalescent COVID-19.

This clone was detected only once. J is TRBJ1-2 and V is TRBV2; no clear D. There are 13 residues in the CDR3. V shed 6 bases and J shed 0 bases, with 8 bases lying between them. CDR1 is SNHLY, CDR2 FYNNEI, per germline. The chain's CDR3 is CASRAAANYGYTF. The DNA of the CDR3 is TGTGCCAGCAGAGCCGCCGCTAACTATGGCTACACCTTC.

The chain has TRBV30 and TRBJ1-2; 7 bases map to TRBD1. The V gene end was trimmed by 2 bases and the J gene end by 5 bases; junction bases not matched to a gene: 17. Looked up from germline, CDR1 is GTSNPN and CDR2 is SVGIG (reference sequence). The length of the CDR3 is 17 residues. The CDR3 nucleotides are TGTGCCTGGAGTCGCTTTGAAGGGGGCCAATCGGAATATGGCTACACCTTC. Translation: CAWSRFEGGQSEYGYTF.

This clone was counted once. The chain has TRBV18 and TRBJ1-5; 9 bases line up with TRBD1. Germline V CDR1 and CDR2: KGHSH, LQKENI. This CDR3 region has 16 residues. The ends lost 6 bases at V and 4 bases at J; junction bases unmatched: 10. This CDR3 is CASSPQGQGRNQPQHF. The CDR3 nucleotides read TGTGCCAGCTCGCCCCAGGGACAGGGTCGGAATCAGCCCCAGCATTTT.

Only one count was recorded for this clone. This chain connects TRBV29-1 to TRBJ2-1; D not resolved. The germline V gene has CDR1 SQVTM and CDR2 ANQGSEA. V was clipped by 0 bases and J by 1 base, with 7 bases between them. The CDR3 contains 14 residues. CDR3 DNA: TGCAGCGTTGAAGACCCCCTGTCCTACAATGAGCAGTTCTTC. Its protein is CSVEDPLSYNEQFF.

The V call is TRBV6-6, the J call TRBJ1-2, with 8 bases aligning to TRBD1. After removal of 4 bases from V and 2 bases from J, the junction contained 6 bases not matched to a gene. Germline V lookup: CDR1 MNHNY, CDR2 SVGAGI (reference sequence). The CDR3 is 15 residues long. CDR3 nucleotides: TGTGCCAGCAGTTGGGAGGACAGGGCCAACTATGGCTACACCTTC. Translating it yields CASSWEDRANYGYTF.

The chain links TRBV7-3 to TRBJ2-7; 7 bases are shared with TRBD1. V lost 5 bases, J lost 0 bases, and 7 bases stayed unmatched. CDR1 is SGHTA and CDR2 is FQGTGA in the germline V gene. The CDR3 extends over 15 amino acids. The CDR3 region is CASSPPGQSSYEQYF. As DNA, the CDR3 is TGTGCCAGCAGCCCTCCGGGACAGAGCTCCTACGAGCAGTACTTC.

The V and J genes are TRBV19 and TRBJ1-5, with TRBD1 identical over 7 bases. The V segment lost 7 bases and the J segment 3 bases; nucleotides outside the gene matches: 12. CDR3 length: 16 residues. Germline V gene sequence: CDR1 LNHDA, CDR2 SQIVND (reference sequence). As DNA, the CDR3 is TGTGCCAGTACCCGATTCCCCGACAGGGTCAATCAGCCCCAGCATTTT. As protein: CASTRFPDRVNQPQHF.

This clone has a handful of counts. J is TRBJ1-1 and V is TRBV25-1, with 8 bases that match TRBD1. Germline loops: CDR1 MGHDK, CDR2 SYGVNS. Unmatched junction bases numbered 5, after V lost 5 bases and J lost 0 bases. CDR3 length: 15 residues. The CDR3 coding sequence is TGTGCCAGCAGTCCACGACAGGGGATGAACACTGAAGCTTTCTTT. Residues: CASSPRQGMNTEAFF.

The rearrangement uses TRBV6-2 or TRBV6-3 and TRBJ1-1, with a possible D match to TRBD1 (6 bases). V lost 3 bases to trimming and J lost 2 bases, with 16 bases between them. The CDR3 covers 16 residues. The germline gives CDR1 MNHEY, CDR2 SVGEGT. Here the CDR3 DNA reads TGTGCCAGCAGTTATACGGGGGGCGGACTTAACACTGAAGCTTTCTTT. Translated, it gives CASSYTGGGLNTEAFF.

The chain is built from TRBV6-6 and TRBJ1-1; D remains unclear. The germline V and J ends were trimmed by 7 bases and 3 bases, with 9 bases remaining between them. The CDR3 extends over 12 amino acids. Germline V gene sequence: CDR1 MNHNY, CDR2 SVGAGI (reference sequence). CDR3: CASTYGDTEAFF. The DNA of the CDR3 is TGTGCCAGCACCTACGGGGACACTGAAGCTTTCTTT.

The genes are TRBV21-1 and TRBJ1-3; the listed D gene, TRBD1, was not tested against the DNA. TRBV21-1 is noted as a pseudogene. The CDR3 is 15 amino acids. CDR3 in amino acids: CARGIQGATGNTIYF. CDR3 in DNA: TGTGCCAGGGGTATCCAGGGGGCTACTGGAAACACCATATATTTT.

This chain connects TRBV19 to TRBJ1-1; D remains ambiguous. The CDR3 has 13 amino acids. Trimming cost V 8 bases and J 1 base, with 11 bases left between them. In germline, CDR1 is LNHDA, CDR2 SQIVND (reference sequence). The CDR3 reads CASVVRGNTEAFF. The CDR3 nucleotides read TGTGCCAGTGTCGTTCGGGGGAACACTGAAGCTTTCTTT.

The chain links TRBV3-1 (or the pseudogene TRBV3-2) to TRBJ2-7; 8 bases line up with TRBD1. The CDR3 runs to 16 residues. J gave up 3 bases and V 1 base, and 8 bases lay outside the gene matches. Germline-derived CDR1 and CDR2 are LGHDT and YNNKEL (reference sequence). The CDR3 protein is CASSQVRTGIGYEQYF. CDR3 nucleotides: TGTGCCAGCAGCCAAGTTCGGACAGGGATTGGCTACGAGCAGTACTTC.

This sequence joins TRBV9 and TRBJ2-2; 11 nucleotides line up with TRBD2. The CDR3 is made up of 23 amino acids. Germline V lookup: CDR1 SGDLS, CDR2 YYNGEE. V dropped 3 bases and J dropped 9; count of bases not matched to a gene: 31. CDR3 residues: CASSDSRIGGESSGGQHRRELFF. The CDR3 coding sequence is TGTGCCAGCAGCGACTCCCGGATAGGGGGGGAGTCTAGCGGGGGGCAGCACCGCCGGGAGCTGTTTTTT.

The rearrangement joins TRBV6-2 or TRBV6-3 to TRBJ1-5; D ambiguous. Germline-derived CDR1 and CDR2 are MNHEY and SVGEGT. The CDR3 runs to 14 residues. V dropped 6 bases and J dropped 4 bases, with 13 bases sitting between them. CDR3 amino acids: CASSRYPANQPQHF. The CDR3 DNA follows: TGTGCCAGCAGCCGGTATCCAGCGAATCAGCCCCAGCATTTT.

This clone was seen a handful of times. This chain joins TRBV6-5 and TRBJ2-7; unclear D gene. The CDR3 consists of 12 residues. Looked up from germline, CDR1 is MNHEY and CDR2 is SVGAGI. V lost 5 bases and J lost 2, with 7 bases in between. The CDR3 reads CASSPGPYEQYF. The CDR3 nucleotides read TGTGCCAGCAGTCCCGGTCCCTACGAGCAGTACTTC.

The CDR3 DNA reads TGCAGCGTAACTGGGACTAGCGGGGGGCAACCGCACTACAATGAGCAGTTCTTC. This gives the protein CSVTGTSGGQPHYNEQFF. The J gene is TRBJ2-1, the V gene TRBV29-1; 15 positions agree with TRBD2. The J segment lost 3 bases and the V segment lost 6 bases, leaving 12 bases of the junction unmatched. CDR1 is SQVTM, CDR2 ANQGSEA, per germline. The CDR3 is 18 amino acids.

This chain links TRBV13 with TRBJ2-5; 11 bases fit TRBD2. The CDR3 contains 17 residues. The V gene's germline CDR1 is PRHDT and CDR2 FYEKMQ (reference sequence). The J segment lost 0 bases and the V segment lost 5 bases, leaving 8 bases of the junction unmatched. In DNA, the CDR3 is TGTGCCAGCAGCCCCACGACTAGCGGGGATTACCAAGAGACCCAGTACTTC. Amino acid sequence: CASSPTTSGDYQETQYF.

The chain is built from TRBV9 and TRBJ2-1, with 9 bases fitting TRBD1. J gave up 2 bases and V 4 bases, and 4 bases lay outside the gene matches. The CDR3 spans 15 residues. Germline CDR1 and CDR2: SGDLS and YYNGEE. The CDR3 is CASSPRQGAYNEQFF. CDR3 sequence (DNA): TGTGCCAGCAGCCCCCGACAGGGGGCCTACAATGAGCAGTTCTTC.

The chain links TRBV5-1 to TRBJ2-2; perhaps TRBD1 as D (6 bases). V shed 4 bases and J shed 6 bases, with 13 bases lying between them. In germline, CDR1 is SGHRS, CDR2 YFSETQ. The CDR3 is 14 residues long. The CDR3 DNA follows: TGCGCCAGCAGCCCGCCAGGGGAAGCCGGGGAGCTGTTTTTT. Translation gives CASSPPGEAGELFF.